Below, 19 T cell receptor beta chains from the same sample are listed, as sequenced in a study of blood T cell repertoires in COVID-19. Profiling relied on immunoSEQ multiplex PCR, and the TCRdb table lists in-frame clones only, not all of them. Of 200,000 to 250,000 clones in the sample, about 84% were seen once. Sequences were obtained from PBMCs or T cells enriched from blood (not recorded which). The source is a man aged 60 to 75 who had recovered from COVID-19.

The chain uses TRBV5-1 and TRBJ1-6; 7 bases are shared with TRBD1. V shed 4 bases, J shed 10 bases, and the junction held 11 bases outside the gene matches. CDR1 SGHRS and CDR2 YFSETQ come from the germline V gene. This CDR3 contains 15 residues. CDR3 protein: CASSPTGTAASPLHF. The CDR3 DNA reads TGCGCCAGCAGCCCCACCGGGACAGCGGCCTCACCCCTCCACTTT.

This clone has a handful of counts. V usage is TRBV4-3 and J usage is TRBJ2-2; no firm D call. CDR1 and CDR2 (germline): LGHNA, YSLEER. Trimming shortened V by 0 bases and J by 4 bases, and 12 bases separated the two germline ends. CDR3 length: 16 residues. CDR3 sequence reads: CASSQDGSRGTGELFF. For the CDR3, the DNA is TGCGCCAGCAGCCAAGATGGGTCCAGAGGCACCGGGGAGCTGTTTTTT.

The V gene is TRBV18, the J gene TRBJ1-5, with D hard to call. Germline-derived CDR1 and CDR2 are KGHSH and LQKENI. Trimming shortened V by 3 bases and J by 3 bases, and 15 bases separated the two germline ends. The CDR3 is 16 amino acids. The chain's CDR3 is CASSPLGDSPNQPQHF. The CDR3 region has the DNA TGTGCCAGCTCACCGCTCGGGGATTCCCCCAATCAGCCCCAGCATTTT.

This chain uses TRBV10-3 with TRBJ2-5; TRBD1 is a possible D gene (5 bases). From germline, CDR1 is ENHRY and CDR2 SYGVKD. This CDR3 region has 12 residues. Between the trimmed V and J ends, which lost 5 bases and 7 bases, there was a span of 11 bases. CDR3 protein: CAISPGRGTQYF. The CDR3, as DNA: TGTGCCATCAGTCCAGGGCGTGGGACCCAGTACTTC.

The rearrangement joins TRBV7-3 to TRBJ1-4, with D perhaps matching TRBD1 (5 bases). Trimming left V 0 bases short and J 16 bases short, with 15 bases between. The CDR3 extends over 13 amino acids. Germline V gene sequence: CDR1 SGHTA, CDR2 FQGTGA. DNA for the CDR3: TGTGCCAGCAGCTTAACGACAGCTTTCGGTCAGTTTTTT. It yields the protein CASSLTTAFGQFF.

The chain joins TRBV27 to TRBJ1-1; 7 bases are a match to TRBD1. The V segment lost 3 bases and the J segment 0 bases; nucleotides outside the gene matches: 7. In germline, CDR1 is MNHEY, CDR2 SMNVEV (reference sequence). The CDR3 length is 16 residues. CDR3 residues: CASSLVTGLLNTEAFF. CDR3 sequence (DNA): TGTGCCAGCAGTTTGGTGACAGGGCTACTGAACACTGAAGCTTTCTTT.

There are a few counts of this clone. J is TRBJ1-2 and V is TRBV6-5, with TRBD1 matching over 7 bases. V dropped 6 bases and J dropped 3; count of bases not matched to a gene: 7. Germline V gives CDR1 MNHEY, CDR2 SVGAGI. CDR3 size: 14 residues. DNA for the CDR3: TGTGCCAGCAGACGGACAGGAACTTACTATGGCTACACCTTC. It translates to CASRRTGTYYGYTF.

The genes are TRBV12-1 and TRBJ2-7; the listed D gene, TRBD1, was not tested against the DNA. TRBV12-1 is recorded as a pseudogene. The CDR3 has 15 amino acids. In nucleotides, the CDR3 is TGTGCCAGCAGCCGACACAGGGCCCACTCCTACGAGCAGTACTTC. It specifies CASSRHRAHSYEQYF.

This clone was counted between two and nine times. The chain joins TRBV19 to TRBJ1-5; D is ambiguous. Germline values: CDR1 LNHDA, CDR2 SQIVND (reference sequence). The CDR3 has 15 amino acids. Trimming cost V 3 bases and J 4 bases, with 13 bases left between them. The CDR3 nucleotides read TGTGCCAGTAGTATTGGGGTCTCGGGGAATCAGCCCCAGCATTTT. Translating gives CASSIGVSGNQPQHF.

The CDR3 here is CASSPTQKETQYF. DNA of the CDR3: TGTGCCAGCAGCCCTACTCAAAAAGAGACCCAGTACTTC. This chain joins TRBV11-3 and TRBJ2-5; no clear D. In germline, CDR1 is SGHNT, CDR2 YENEEA. This CDR3 has 13 amino acids. V lost 5 bases to trimming and J lost 3 bases, with 10 bases between them. Full variable domain (outside the CDR3, taken from reference TRBV11-3 and TRBJ2-5): EAGVVQSPRYKIIEKKQPVAFWCNPISGHNTLYWYLQNLGQGPELLIRYENEEAVDDSQLPKDRFSAERLKGVDSTLKIQPAELGDSAVYLCASSPTQKETQYFGPGTRLLVL.

This clone was recorded only once. This chain connects TRBV2 to TRBJ2-7; D might be TRBD2 (5 bases). V shed 4 bases and J shed 2 bases, with 12 bases lying between them. CDR3 size: 14 residues. Germline V gene data show CDR1 as SNHLY and CDR2 as FYNNEI. The CDR3 loop is CASSARSGTYEQYF. CDR3 nucleotide sequence: TGTGCCAGCAGTGCCCGGTCGGGGACCTACGAGCAGTACTTC.

The CDR3 bases are TGCGCCAGCAGCCAAGATAGCGGGGGCAACAATGAGCAGTTCTTC. Encoded protein: CASSQDSGGNNEQFF. The genes are TRBV4-1 and TRBJ2-1, with 9 nucleotides matching TRBD2. With V trimmed by 0 bases and J by 5 bases, 2 bases remained unmatched. The germline gives CDR1 MGHRA, CDR2 YSYEKL. The CDR3 sequence is 15 residues long.

The chain joins TRBV5-1 to TRBJ2-1; a possible D gene is TRBD1 (5 bases). CDR1 is SGHRS and CDR2 is YFSETQ in the germline V gene. V shed 1 base and J shed 8 bases, with 13 bases lying between them. The CDR3 consists of 14 residues. The DNA for the CDR3 is TGCGCCAGCAGCTTGAGGGGCAGGGCCTATGAGCAGTTCTTC. Protein: CASSLRGRAYEQFF.

The CDR3 here is CASSLTSGGEQYF. CDR3 in DNA: TGTGCCAGCAGTTTAACTAGCGGAGGGGAGCAGTACTTC. J is TRBJ2-7 and V is TRBV12-3 or TRBV12-4; 8 bases map to TRBD2. This CDR3 is 13 amino acids long. J was trimmed by 7 bases and V by 2 bases; bases with no gene match: 4.

A single count supports this clone. The chain couples TRBV19 to TRBJ1-2; 8 positions match TRBD1. The germline V gene encodes CDR1 LNHDA and CDR2 SQIVND (reference sequence). This CDR3 spans 16 amino acids. V shed 4 bases and J 4 bases; nucleotides not matched to a gene: 11. The CDR3 nucleotides are TGTGCCAGTAGTACTCAATCGACAGGGGTGAGCTATGGCTACACCTTC. It yields the protein CASSTQSTGVSYGYTF.

This clone has just one count. V usage is TRBV7-9 and J usage is TRBJ1-5; TRBD1 might be the D (5 bases). Germline CDR1 SEHNR, CDR2 FQNEAQ (reference sequence). The CDR3 contains 15 residues. The V end was cut by 5 bases, the J end by 0 bases, with 11 bases between. The CDR3 nucleotides read TGTGCCAGCAGCCGGGGGACTTCTAGCAATCAGCCCCAGCATTTT. This translates into CASSRGTSSNQPQHF.

The chain couples TRBV30 to TRBJ2-7; 8 positions agree with TRBD2. The CDR3 length is 14 residues. CDR1 GTSNPN and CDR2 SVGIG come from the germline V gene (reference sequence). The junction had 5 bases not matched to a gene; V was cut back by 0 bases and J by 4 bases. CDR3 in DNA: TGTGCCTGGAGTGTACGCGGGGGGCGGTACGAGCAGTACTTC. Amino acids: CAWSVRGGRYEQYF.

The chain carries TRBV4-3 and TRBJ2-3; TRBD2 agrees at 9 bases. The ends lost 3 bases at V and 2 bases at J; junction bases unmatched: 6. The CDR3 is made up of 16 amino acids. The germline gives CDR1 LGHNA, CDR2 YSLEER. The CDR3 sequence is CASSQLAGPSTDTQYF. As DNA, the CDR3 is TGCGCCAGCAGCCAGCTAGCGGGGCCTTCCACAGATACGCAGTATTTT.

The gene calls are TRBV20-1 and TRBJ1-1, with D unresolved. The V gene's germline CDR1 is DFQATT and CDR2 SNEGSKA (reference sequence). V lost 3 bases, J lost 1 base, and 9 bases lay in between. This CDR3 spans 13 amino acids. CDR3 nucleotide sequence: TGCAGTGCTAGTCGTCAGGCGAACACTGAAGCTTTCTTT. Amino acid sequence: CSASRQANTEAFF.